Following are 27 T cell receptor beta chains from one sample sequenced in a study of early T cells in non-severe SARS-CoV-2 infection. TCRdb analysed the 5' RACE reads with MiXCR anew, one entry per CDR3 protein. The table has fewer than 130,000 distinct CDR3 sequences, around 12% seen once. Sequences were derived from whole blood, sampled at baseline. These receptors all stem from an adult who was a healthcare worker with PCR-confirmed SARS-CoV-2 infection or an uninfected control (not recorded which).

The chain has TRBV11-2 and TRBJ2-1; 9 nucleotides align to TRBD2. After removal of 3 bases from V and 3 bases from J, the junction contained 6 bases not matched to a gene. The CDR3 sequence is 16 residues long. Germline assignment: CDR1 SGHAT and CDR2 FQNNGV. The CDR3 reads CASSFLAGALYNEQFF. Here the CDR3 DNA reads TGTGCCAGCAGCTTCTTAGCGGGAGCCCTCTACAATGAGCAGTTCTTC.

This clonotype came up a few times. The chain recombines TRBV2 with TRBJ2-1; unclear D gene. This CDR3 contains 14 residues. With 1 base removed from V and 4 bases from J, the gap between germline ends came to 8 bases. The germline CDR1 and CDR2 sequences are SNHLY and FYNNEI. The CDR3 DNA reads TGTGCCAGCAGTGAAGTATCTAGTTACAATGAGCAGTTCTTC. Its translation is CASSEVSSYNEQFF.

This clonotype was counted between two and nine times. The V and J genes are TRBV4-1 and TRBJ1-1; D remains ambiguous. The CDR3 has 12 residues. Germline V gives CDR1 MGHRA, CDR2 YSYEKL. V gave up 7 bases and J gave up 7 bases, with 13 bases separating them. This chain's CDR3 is CASIEGGNEAFF. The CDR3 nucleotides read TGCGCCAGCATAGAGGGAGGCAATGAAGCTTTCTTT.

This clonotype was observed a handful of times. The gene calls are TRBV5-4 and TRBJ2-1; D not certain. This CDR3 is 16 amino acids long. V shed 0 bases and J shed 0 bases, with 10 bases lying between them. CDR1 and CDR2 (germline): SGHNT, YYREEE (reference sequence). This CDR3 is CASSLDLGYSYNEQFF. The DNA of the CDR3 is TGTGCCAGCAGCTTGGATTTGGGGTACTCCTACAATGAGCAGTTCTTC.

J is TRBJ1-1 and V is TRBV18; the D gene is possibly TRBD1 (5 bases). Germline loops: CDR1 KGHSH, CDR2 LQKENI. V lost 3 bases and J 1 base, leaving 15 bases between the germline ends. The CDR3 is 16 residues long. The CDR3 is CASSPRGQRGNTEAFF. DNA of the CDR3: TGTGCCAGCTCACCCCGGGGCCAGAGGGGGAACACTGAAGCTTTCTTT.

CDR3 nucleotides: TGCAGTGCTGTCCCCGGGACAGGGCCCTACGAGCAGTACTTC. Translated, it gives CSAVPGTGPYEQYF. The V call is TRBV20-1, the J call TRBJ2-7; the match to TRBD1 covers 9 bases. V lost 5 bases and J lost 2; bases outside the gene matches: 7. Germline CDR1 DFQATT, CDR2 SNEGSKA (reference sequence). The CDR3 covers 14 residues.

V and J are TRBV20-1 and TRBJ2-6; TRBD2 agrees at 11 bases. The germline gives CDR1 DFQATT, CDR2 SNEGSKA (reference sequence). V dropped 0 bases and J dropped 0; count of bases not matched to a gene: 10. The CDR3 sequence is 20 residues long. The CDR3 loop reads CSARDTGPSGGFSGANVLTF. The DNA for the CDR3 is TGCAGTGCTAGAGATACGGGCCCTAGCGGGGGGTTCTCTGGGGCCAACGTCCTGACTTTC.

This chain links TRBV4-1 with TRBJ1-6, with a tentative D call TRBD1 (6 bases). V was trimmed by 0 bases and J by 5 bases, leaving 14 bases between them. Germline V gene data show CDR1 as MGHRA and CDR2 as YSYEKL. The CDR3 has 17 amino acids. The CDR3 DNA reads TGCGCCAGCAGCCAAGATCAGAATAGGGGGAATAATTCACCCCTCCACTTT. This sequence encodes CASSQDQNRGNNSPLHF.

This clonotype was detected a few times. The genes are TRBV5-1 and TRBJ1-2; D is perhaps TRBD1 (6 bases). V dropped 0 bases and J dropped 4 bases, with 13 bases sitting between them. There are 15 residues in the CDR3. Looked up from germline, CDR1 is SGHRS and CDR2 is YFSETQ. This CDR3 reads CASSLATGKGYGYTF. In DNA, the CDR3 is TGCGCCAGCAGCTTGGCAACAGGGAAAGGCTATGGCTACACCTTC.

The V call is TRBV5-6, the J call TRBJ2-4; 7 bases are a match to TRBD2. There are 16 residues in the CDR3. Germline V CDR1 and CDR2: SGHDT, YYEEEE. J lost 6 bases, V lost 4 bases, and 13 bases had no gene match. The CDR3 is CASSHRDYPRGNIQYF. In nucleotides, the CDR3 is TGTGCCAGCAGCCACCGGGACTACCCTAGAGGAAACATTCAGTACTTC.

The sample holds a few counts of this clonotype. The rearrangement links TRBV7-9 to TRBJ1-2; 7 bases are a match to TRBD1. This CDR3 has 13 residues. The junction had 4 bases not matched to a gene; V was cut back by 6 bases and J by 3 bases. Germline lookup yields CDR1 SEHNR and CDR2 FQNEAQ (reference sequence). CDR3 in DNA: TGTGCCAGCAGGCGGGGGACAGACTATGGCTACACCTTC. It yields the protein CASRRGTDYGYTF.

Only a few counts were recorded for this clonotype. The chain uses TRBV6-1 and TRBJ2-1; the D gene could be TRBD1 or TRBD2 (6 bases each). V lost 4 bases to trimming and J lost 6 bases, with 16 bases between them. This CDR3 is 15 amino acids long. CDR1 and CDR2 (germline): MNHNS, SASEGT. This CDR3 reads CASSGATQGLNEQFF. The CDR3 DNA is TGTGCCAGCAGTGGGGCGACACAGGGACTCAATGAGCAGTTCTTC.

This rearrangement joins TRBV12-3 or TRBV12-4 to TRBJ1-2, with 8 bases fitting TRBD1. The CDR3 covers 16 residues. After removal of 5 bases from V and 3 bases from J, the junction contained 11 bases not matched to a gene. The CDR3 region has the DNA TGTGCCAGCAGTCCAGGGGGGGCGGACAGGGACTATGGCTACACCTTC. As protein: CASSPGGADRDYGYTF.

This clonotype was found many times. The CDR3 sequence: CSATRTGQYEQYF. The CDR3 nucleotides are TGCAGTGCTACCCGGACAGGGCAGTACGAGCAGTACTTC. This sequence joins TRBV20-1 and TRBJ2-7; 8 bases are a match to TRBD1. Germline assignment: CDR1 DFQATT and CDR2 SNEGSKA (reference sequence). This CDR3 contains 13 residues. Trimming cost V 4 bases and J 4 bases; bases outside gene matches: 6.

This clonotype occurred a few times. In nucleotides, the CDR3 is TGTGCCACCAGTGATTCTGGACGGCGGGATAGCTCCTACAATGAGCAGTTCTTC. Its translation is CATSDSGRRDSSYNEQFF. The chain has TRBV24-1 and TRBJ2-1; a possible D gene is TRBD2 (6 bases). CDR3 length equals 18 residues. Trimming shortened V by 2 bases and J by 0 bases, and 16 bases separated the two germline ends. The germline V gene has CDR1 KGHDR and CDR2 SFDVKD.

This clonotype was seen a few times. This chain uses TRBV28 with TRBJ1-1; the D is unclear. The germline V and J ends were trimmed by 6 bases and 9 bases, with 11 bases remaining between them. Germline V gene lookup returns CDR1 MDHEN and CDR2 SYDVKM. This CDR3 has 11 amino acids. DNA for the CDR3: TGTGCCAGCAGCCCCCCAGGAAAAGCTTTCTTT. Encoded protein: CASSPPGKAFF.

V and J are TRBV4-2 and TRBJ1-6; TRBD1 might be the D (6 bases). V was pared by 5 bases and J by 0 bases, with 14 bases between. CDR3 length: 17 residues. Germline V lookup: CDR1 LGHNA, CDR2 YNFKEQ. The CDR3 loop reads CASSYGTQSSYNSPLHF. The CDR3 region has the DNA TGTGCCAGCAGCTACGGGACACAGAGCTCCTATAATTCACCCCTCCACTTT.

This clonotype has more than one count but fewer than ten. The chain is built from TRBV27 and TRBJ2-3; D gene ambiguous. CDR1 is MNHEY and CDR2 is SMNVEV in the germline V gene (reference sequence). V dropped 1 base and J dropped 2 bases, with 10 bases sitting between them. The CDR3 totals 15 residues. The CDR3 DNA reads TGTGCCAGCAGTTTATATCCAGAATCCACAGATACGCAGTATTTT. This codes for CASSLYPESTDTQYF.

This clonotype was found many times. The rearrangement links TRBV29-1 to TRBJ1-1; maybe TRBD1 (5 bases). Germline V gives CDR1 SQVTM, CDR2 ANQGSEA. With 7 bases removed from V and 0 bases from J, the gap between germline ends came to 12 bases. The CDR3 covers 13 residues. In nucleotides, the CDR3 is TGCAGCGCCGGGACGGTTATGAACACTGAAGCTTTCTTT. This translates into CSAGTVMNTEAFF.

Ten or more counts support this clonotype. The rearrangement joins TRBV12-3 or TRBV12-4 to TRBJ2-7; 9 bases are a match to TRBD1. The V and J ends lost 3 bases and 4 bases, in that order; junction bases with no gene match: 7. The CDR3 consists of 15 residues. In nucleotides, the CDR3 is TGTGCCAGCAGTTTCGGGGACAGGGCTCCATACGAGCAGTACTTC. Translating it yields CASSFGDRAPYEQYF.

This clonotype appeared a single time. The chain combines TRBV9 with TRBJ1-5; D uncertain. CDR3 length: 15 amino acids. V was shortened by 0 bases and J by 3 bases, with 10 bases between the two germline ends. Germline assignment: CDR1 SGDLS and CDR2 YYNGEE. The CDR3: CASSVVSGSNQPQHF. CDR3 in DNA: TGTGCCAGCAGCGTAGTTAGTGGCTCCAATCAGCCCCAGCATTTT.

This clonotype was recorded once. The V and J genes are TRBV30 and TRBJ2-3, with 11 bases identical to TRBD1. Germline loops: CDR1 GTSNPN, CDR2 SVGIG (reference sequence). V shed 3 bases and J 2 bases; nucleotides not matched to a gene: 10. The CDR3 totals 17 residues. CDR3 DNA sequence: TGTGCCTGGAGGGAGCCTTGGGGACAGGGGGACACAGATACGCAGTATTTT. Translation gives CAWREPWGQGDTDTQYF.

CDR3 bases: TGTGCCAGCAGTGGAGAGGACAGGAGGAACACTGAAGCTTTCTTT. The encoded protein is CASSGEDRRNTEAFF. This rearrangement joins TRBV6-1 to TRBJ1-1, with 7 bases that match TRBD1. Germline-derived CDR1 and CDR2 are MNHNS and SASEGT. CDR3 size: 15 residues. V gave up 4 bases and J gave up 1 base; unmatched junction bases: 6.

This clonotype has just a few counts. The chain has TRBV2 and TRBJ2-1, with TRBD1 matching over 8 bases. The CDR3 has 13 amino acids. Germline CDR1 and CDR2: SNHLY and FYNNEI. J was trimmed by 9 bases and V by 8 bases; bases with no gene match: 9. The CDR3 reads CASEGQGAGEQFF. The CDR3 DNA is TGTGCCAGCGAAGGGCAGGGGGCCGGTGAGCAGTTCTTC. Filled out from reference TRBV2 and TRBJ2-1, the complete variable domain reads EPEVTQTPSHQVTQMGQEVILRCVPISNHLYFYWYRQILGQKVEFLVSFYNNEISEKSEIFDDQFSVERPDGSNFTLKIRSTKLEDSAMYFCASEGQGAGEQFFGPGTRLTVL.

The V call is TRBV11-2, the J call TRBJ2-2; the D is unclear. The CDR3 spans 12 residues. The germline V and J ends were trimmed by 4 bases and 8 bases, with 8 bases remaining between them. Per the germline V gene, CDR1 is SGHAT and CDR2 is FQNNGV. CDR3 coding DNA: TGTGCCAGCAGCTCACCGGCAGGGGAGCTGTTTTTT. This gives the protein CASSSPAGELFF. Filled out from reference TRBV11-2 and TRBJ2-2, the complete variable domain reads EAGVAQSPRYKIIEKRQSVAFWCNPISGHATLYWYQQILGQGPKLLIQFQNNGVVDDSQLPKDRFSAERLKGVDSTLKIQPAKLEDSAVYLCASSSPAGELFFGEGSRLTVL.

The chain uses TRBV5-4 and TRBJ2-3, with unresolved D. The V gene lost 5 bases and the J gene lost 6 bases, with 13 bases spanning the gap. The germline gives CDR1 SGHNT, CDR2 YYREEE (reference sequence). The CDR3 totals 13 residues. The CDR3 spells CASRRPVGDTQYF. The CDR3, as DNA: TGTGCCAGCAGACGTCCCGTCGGTGATACGCAGTATTTT.

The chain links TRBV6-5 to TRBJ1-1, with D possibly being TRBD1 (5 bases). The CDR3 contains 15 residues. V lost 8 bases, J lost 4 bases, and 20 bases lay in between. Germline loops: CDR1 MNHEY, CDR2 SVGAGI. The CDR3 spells CASSLGPRVSTEAFF. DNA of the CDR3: TGTGCCAGCTCCCTGGGGCCCAGGGTCAGCACTGAAGCTTTCTTT.